These 20 T cell receptor beta chains originate from one sample sequenced in a study of cytomegalovirus exposure and HLA in healthy donors. It was with 60 Vbeta and 13 Jbeta primers that the PCR ran. Some clones are missing from TCRdb's copy, which holds only in-frame ones; the method was immunoSEQ multiplex PCR. The sample records around 150,000 clones, around four fifths being singletons. Sequencing input: PBMCs. All receptors come from a man younger than 30 in good health and CMV-seronegative.

This chain uses TRBV9 with TRBJ2-3; D is perhaps TRBD2 (6 bases). Between the trimmed V and J ends, which lost 2 bases and 2 bases, there was a span of 15 bases. Germline CDR1 SGDLS, CDR2 YYNGEE. The CDR3 is made up of 16 amino acids. CDR3 sequence (DNA): TGTGCCAGCAGCGTCAACCAAGGCGGGACCACAGATACGCAGTATTTT. It encodes CASSVNQGGTTDTQYF.

The rearrangement joins TRBV30 to TRBJ1-5; 8 nucleotides match TRBD1. The CDR3 spans 14 residues. The trim removed 5 bases at V and 7 bases at J, leaving 10 bases unmatched. The germline V gene encodes CDR1 GTSNPN and CDR2 SVGIG (reference sequence). The CDR3: CAWGNQGAGQPQHF. Here the CDR3 DNA reads TGTGCCTGGGGCAATCAGGGGGCAGGACAGCCCCAGCATTTT.

The chain links TRBV5-1 to TRBJ2-1; 7 bases align to TRBD2. CDR1 SGHRS and CDR2 YFSETQ come from the germline V gene. V gave up 4 bases and J gave up 4 bases; unmatched junction bases: 5. The CDR3 runs 14 residues. The CDR3 spells CASSTGGGYNEQFF. DNA for the CDR3: TGCGCCAGCAGCACTGGCGGGGGTTACAATGAGCAGTTCTTC.

CDR3 loop: CASSLGGTDPFYGYTF. DNA of the CDR3: TGTGCCAGCAGCTTAGGGGGGACAGACCCCTTCTATGGCTACACCTTC. J is TRBJ1-2 and V is TRBV7-6; 7 bases align to TRBD1. From germline, CDR1 is SGHVS and CDR2 FNYEAQ. The CDR3 has 16 residues. The V and J ends lost 1 base and 4 bases, in that order; junction bases with no gene match: 9.

The rearrangement uses TRBV15 and TRBJ2-2; D unresolved. CDR1 is LNHNV and CDR2 is YYDKDF in the germline V gene (reference sequence). The ends were cut back, 6 bases at V and 3 bases at J, with 5 bases in the middle. The CDR3 runs 12 residues. The chain's CDR3 is CATSSYTGELFF. The CDR3 DNA follows: TGTGCCACCAGTTCCTACACCGGGGAGCTGTTTTTT.

The genes are TRBV21-1 and TRBJ2-2; the table assigns TRBD2, which was not confirmed against the DNA. TRBV21-1 is tagged as a pseudogene. CDR3 size: 17 residues. CDR3 loop: CASSKARGGTDTGELFF. CDR3 coding DNA: TGTGCCAGCAGCAAAGCGCGGGGGGGCACGGACACCGGGGAGCTGTTTTTT.

The CDR3 here is CASSLGQGLAYEQYF. The CDR3 nucleotides are TGTGCCAGCAGCTTAGGACAGGGGTTGGCCTACGAGCAGTACTTC. The chain carries TRBV11-2 and TRBJ2-7, with 8 positions matching TRBD1. V gave up 1 base and J gave up 2 bases; unmatched junction bases: 4. CDR1 is SGHAT, CDR2 FQNNGV, per germline. The CDR3 has 15 residues. The full variable domain, with the rest looked up from reference TRBV11-2 and TRBJ2-7, is EAGVAQSPRYKIIEKRQSVAFWCNPISGHATLYWYQQILGQGPKLLIQFQNNGVVDDSQLPKDRFSAERLKGVDSTLKIQPAKLEDSAVYLCASSLGQGLAYEQYFGPGTRLTVT.

The rearrangement uses TRBV5-4 and TRBJ1-1; weak D call: TRBD1 (5 bases). Germline V gene lookup returns CDR1 SGHNT and CDR2 YYREEE (reference sequence). The CDR3 loop spans 16 amino acids. V lost 4 bases and J lost 1, with 17 bases in between. The chain's CDR3 is CASSGGGFSPNTEAFF. CDR3 coding DNA: TGTGCCAGCAGCGGGGGGGGGTTTAGCCCGAACACTGAAGCTTTCTTT.

This chain connects TRBV7-9 to TRBJ1-2; D possibly corresponds to TRBD1 (5 bases). The germline CDR1 and CDR2 sequences are SEHNR and FQNEAQ (reference sequence). The V gene lost 4 bases and the J gene lost 4 bases, with 10 bases spanning the gap. This CDR3 contains 13 residues. The DNA of the CDR3 is TGTGCCAGCAGCTCCCTGGGGGGCTATGGCTACACCTTC. Its translation: CASSSLGGYGYTF.

This clone was seen a few times. The rearrangement links TRBV6-5 to TRBJ1-4; no reliable D call. The CDR3 length is 15 residues. Germline assignment: CDR1 MNHEY and CDR2 SVGAGI. V lost 8 bases to trimming and J lost 6 bases, with 19 bases between them. As DNA, the CDR3 is TGTGCCAGCGCTCGAAAGGCGGGGAGGGATGAAAAACTGTTTTTT. Translated, it gives CASARKAGRDEKLFF.

This rearrangement joins TRBV4-3 to TRBJ2-7; possible D gene TRBD1, 5 bases. The V gene lost 0 bases and the J gene lost 7 bases, with 16 bases spanning the gap. Germline V gene lookup returns CDR1 LGHNA and CDR2 YSLEER. The CDR3 sequence is 15 residues long. The CDR3, as DNA: TGCGCCAGCAGCCAAGATATCGCAGGGATGGGTGAGCAGTACTTC. Its translation is CASSQDIAGMGEQYF.

This sequence joins TRBV5-4 and TRBJ1-2; 8 nucleotides line up with TRBD1. The CDR3 sequence is 14 residues long. V lost 3 bases, J lost 8 bases, and 9 bases stayed unmatched. The germline CDR1 and CDR2 sequences are SGHNT and YYREEE (reference sequence). The CDR3 here is CASSWPDRVEGYTF. The CDR3 DNA follows: TGTGCCAGCAGCTGGCCGGACAGGGTCGAGGGCTACACCTTC.

The chain has TRBV4-3 and TRBJ1-3; 7 bases are shared with TRBD1. Germline V gene sequence: CDR1 LGHNA, CDR2 YSLEER. The V segment lost 3 bases and the J segment 2 bases; nucleotides outside the gene matches: 7. The CDR3 is 16 amino acids. The CDR3 protein is CASSQDPGQPGNTIYF. CDR3 sequence (DNA): TGCGCCAGCAGCCAGGACCCGGGACAGCCTGGAAACACCATATATTTT.

CDR3 amino acids: CASREPNTEAFF. CDR3 DNA sequence: TGTGCCAGCAGGGAACCAAACACTGAAGCTTTCTTT. V and J are TRBV6-1 and TRBJ1-1; D is unresolved. Germline V CDR1 and CDR2: MNHNS, SASEGT. This CDR3 region has 12 residues. Trimming removed 6 bases from V and 2 bases from J, with 7 bases in between.

This rearrangement joins TRBV9 to TRBJ2-3; 7 bases match TRBD2. Germline loops: CDR1 SGDLS, CDR2 YYNGEE. This CDR3 is 16 amino acids long. V lost 0 bases and J lost 5; bases outside the gene matches: 9. The CDR3 region has the DNA TGTGCCAGCAGCGTAGGGGCGGGAGCCTCTATAGATACGCAGTATTTT. Amino acids: CASSVGAGASIDTQYF.

This clone was seen just once. The chain links TRBV29-1 to TRBJ2-1; maybe TRBD1 (5 bases). The germline V and J ends were trimmed by 3 bases and 7 bases, with 7 bases remaining between them. CDR3 length: 11 residues. Per the germline V gene, CDR1 is SQVTM and CDR2 is ANQGSEA. The CDR3 reads CSVETANEQFF. Here the CDR3 DNA reads TGCAGCGTTGAGACAGCAAATGAGCAGTTCTTC.

CDR3 in amino acids: CASSQDVTVETQYF. The DNA of the CDR3 is TGCGCCAGCAGCCAAGATGTGACAGTAGAGACCCAGTACTTC. This chain connects TRBV4-1 to TRBJ2-5, with D perhaps matching TRBD1 (5 bases). The CDR3 is made up of 14 amino acids. Germline lookup yields CDR1 MGHRA and CDR2 YSYEKL. The V end was cut by 0 bases, the J end by 4 bases, with 9 bases between.

The chain combines TRBV2 with TRBJ2-3; TRBD2 might be the D (6 bases). This CDR3 has 15 residues. The germline gives CDR1 SNHLY, CDR2 FYNNEI. Trimming pared 9 bases from V and 4 bases from J, leaving 20 bases between. The CDR3 sequence is CASLPPGDIPDTQYF. CDR3 sequence (DNA): TGTGCCAGTCTCCCCCCGGGGGATATCCCAGATACGCAGTATTTT.

The rearrangement joins TRBV28 to TRBJ2-7; 7 bases are a match to TRBD2. The CDR3 covers 15 residues. V shed 4 bases and J 0 bases; nucleotides not matched to a gene: 6. Germline CDR1 is MDHEN and CDR2 is SYDVKM. The CDR3 nucleotides are TGTGCCAGCAGTTACGGCGGGAGTTCCTCCTACGAGCAGTACTTC. It yields the protein CASSYGGSSSYEQYF.

This chain joins TRBV29-1 and TRBJ1-5; D gene ambiguous. This CDR3 is 13 amino acids long. From germline, CDR1 is SQVTM and CDR2 ANQGSEA. The germline V and J ends were trimmed by 4 bases and 5 bases, with 12 bases remaining between them. CDR3: CSVGPEVDQPQHF. CDR3 coding DNA: TGCAGCGTTGGCCCAGAGGTAGATCAGCCCCAGCATTTT.